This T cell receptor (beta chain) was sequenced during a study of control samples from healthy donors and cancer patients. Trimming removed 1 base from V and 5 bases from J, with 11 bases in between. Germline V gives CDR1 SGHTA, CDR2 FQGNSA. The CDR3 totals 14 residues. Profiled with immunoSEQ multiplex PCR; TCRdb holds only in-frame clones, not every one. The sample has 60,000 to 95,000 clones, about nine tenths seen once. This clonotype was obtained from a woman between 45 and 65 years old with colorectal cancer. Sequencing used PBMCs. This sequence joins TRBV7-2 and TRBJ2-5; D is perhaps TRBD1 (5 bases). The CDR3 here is CASSLGQLPETQYF. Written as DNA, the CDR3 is TGTGCCAGCAGCTTAGGACAGCTTCCTGAGACCCAGTACTTC.